Presented here are 4 T cell receptor beta chains from one specimen sequenced in a study of regulatory T cells in long-lasting Graves disease. Combining iRepertoire HTBI primers with Arm-PCR of CDR3 regions, the authors built TCR beta libraries. One entry per CDR3 protein, called by TCRdb with MiXCR from the multiplex PCR reads. The sample consists of 400,000 to 600,000 distinct CDR3 sequences, roughly 21% of them appearing once. Sample time point: persistent/refractory GD, antithyroid drugs over 5 years with positive TRAb. RNA extracted from PBMCs served as the sequencing template. This specimen was peripheral blood mononuclear cells (PBMCs), taken when the disease was refractory, from a patient treated with antithyroid drugs. The origin of the receptors is a female donor with Graves disease.

This clonotype was observed at least ten times. J is TRBJ2-5 and V is TRBV2; weak D call: TRBD2 (5 bases). The ends were cut back, 7 bases at V and 5 bases at J, with 20 bases in the middle. Germline V gives CDR1 SNHLY, CDR2 FYNNEI. This CDR3 is 15 amino acids long. CDR3: CASTLRTGLSETQYF. The CDR3 region has the DNA TGTGCCAGCACCCTTAGAACGGGGTTATCGGAGACCCAGTACTTC. Variable domain in full (rest from reference TRBV2 and TRBJ2-5): EPEVTQTPSHQVTQMGQEVILRCVPISNHLYFYWYRQILGQKVEFLVSFYNNEISEKSEIFDDQFSVERPDGSNFTLKIRSTKLEDSAMYFCASTLRTGLSETQYFGPGTRLLVL.

The sample holds a few counts of this clonotype. This chain connects TRBV5-1 to TRBJ2-3, with D possibly being TRBD1 or TRBD2 (5 bases each). The length of the CDR3 is 16 residues. The V gene lost 4 bases and the J gene lost 4 bases, with 19 bases spanning the gap. CDR1 is SGHRS and CDR2 is YFSETQ in the germline V gene. The CDR3 reads CASSHWDGSGPDTQYF. The DNA for the CDR3 is TGCGCCAGCAGCCACTGGGACGGCTCTGGGCCAGATACGCAGTATTTT.

This clonotype was seen at least ten times. V gene TRBV7-9 combines with J gene TRBJ1-6; 8 bases agree with TRBD1. Trimming took 5 bases from V and 9 from J; bases not matched to a gene: 6. In germline, CDR1 is SEHNR, CDR2 FQNEAQ (reference sequence). The CDR3 spans 14 residues. The CDR3 coding sequence is TGTGCCAGCAGCCAACAGGGGGTAGGTTCACCCCTCCACTTT. Protein: CASSQQGVGSPLHF.

J is TRBJ1-4 and V is TRBV9; 9 positions match TRBD1. J lost 7 bases, V lost 3 bases, and 13 bases had no gene match. Germline-derived CDR1 and CDR2 are SGDLS and YYNGEE. CDR3 length: 17 residues. CDR3 loop: CASSASGTGPFTEKLFF. DNA for the CDR3: TGTGCCAGCAGCGCGTCCGGGACAGGGCCCTTTACTGAAAAACTGTTTTTT.